The clone carrying this T cell receptor beta chain was found many times. What it binds is unknown. This entry belongs to a study of T cells in Graves' hyperthyroidism and ophthalmopathy. In germline, CDR1 is SEHNR, CDR2 FQNEAQ (reference sequence). CDR3 length equals 13 residues. V lost 4 bases to trimming and J lost 5 bases, with 12 bases between them. Study-wide points: Median prediction lead before ophthalmopathy onset was roughly 6 months with the model.

RNA transcripts served as the template for amplifying TCR beta CDR3 regions. Carried out on the TCR CDR3, a first-round RT-PCR used the HTBI primer set. MiXCR, applied by TCRdb to the multiplex PCR reads, yields one record per CDR3 protein. This repertoire shows 300,000 to 350,000 distinct CDR3 sequences, 15% to 20% found once; its top ten account for around 16%. The sequence came from a woman between 40 and 55 years old with Graves' ophthalmopathy. The chain carries TRBV7-9 and TRBJ2-7; D not certain. The sample consisted of blood. The CDR3 spells CASSSDGANEQYF. The CDR3 coding sequence is TGTGCCAGCAGCTCGGATGGCGCCAACGAGCAGTACTTC. The variable domain in full, with the rest retrieved from reference TRBV7-9 and TRBJ2-7, is DTGVSQNPRHKITKRGQNVTFRCDPISEHNRLYWYRQTLGQGPEFLTYFQNEAQLEKSRLLSDRFSAERPKGSFSTLEIQRTEQGDSAMYLCASSSDGANEQYFGPGTRLTVT.